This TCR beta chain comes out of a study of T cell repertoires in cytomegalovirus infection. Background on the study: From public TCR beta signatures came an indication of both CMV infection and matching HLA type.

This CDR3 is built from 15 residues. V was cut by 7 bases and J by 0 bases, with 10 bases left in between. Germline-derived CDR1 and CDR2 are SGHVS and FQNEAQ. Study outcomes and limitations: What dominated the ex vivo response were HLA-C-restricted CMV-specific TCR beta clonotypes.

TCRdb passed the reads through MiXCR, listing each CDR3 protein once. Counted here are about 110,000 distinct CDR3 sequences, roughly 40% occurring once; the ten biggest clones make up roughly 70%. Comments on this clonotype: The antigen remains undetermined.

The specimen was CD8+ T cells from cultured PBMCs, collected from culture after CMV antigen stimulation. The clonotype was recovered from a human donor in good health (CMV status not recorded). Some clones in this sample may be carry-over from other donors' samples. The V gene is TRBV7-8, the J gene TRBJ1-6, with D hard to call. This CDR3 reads CASTLSSSYNSPLHF. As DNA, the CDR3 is TGTGCCAGCACCCTATCGAGCTCCTATAATTCACCCCTCCACTTT.